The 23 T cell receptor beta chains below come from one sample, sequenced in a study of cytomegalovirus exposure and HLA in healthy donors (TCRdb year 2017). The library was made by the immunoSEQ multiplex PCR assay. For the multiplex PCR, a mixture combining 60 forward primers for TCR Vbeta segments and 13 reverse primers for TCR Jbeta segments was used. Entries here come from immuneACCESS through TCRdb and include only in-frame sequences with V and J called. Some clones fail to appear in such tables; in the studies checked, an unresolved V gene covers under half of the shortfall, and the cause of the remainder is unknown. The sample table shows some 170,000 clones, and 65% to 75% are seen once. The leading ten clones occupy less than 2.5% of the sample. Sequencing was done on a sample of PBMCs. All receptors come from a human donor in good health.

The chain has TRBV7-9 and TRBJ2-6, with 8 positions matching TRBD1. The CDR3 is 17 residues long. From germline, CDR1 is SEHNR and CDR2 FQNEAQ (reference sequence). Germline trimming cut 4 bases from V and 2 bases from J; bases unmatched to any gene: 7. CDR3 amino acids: CASSSGQAGAGANVLTF. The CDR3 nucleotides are TGTGCCAGCAGCTCGGGACAGGCTGGGGCTGGGGCCAACGTCCTGACTTTC.

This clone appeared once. The CDR3 spells CASSLDRGPYNTEAFF. The CDR3 DNA follows: TGCGCCAGCAGCCTGGACAGGGGGCCCTACAACACTGAAGCTTTCTTT. The chain carries TRBV5-1 and TRBJ1-1, with 11 bases identical to TRBD1. CDR1 and CDR2 from the germline V gene are SGHRS and YFSETQ. The CDR3 runs to 16 residues. The V and J ends lost 4 bases and 2 bases, in that order; junction bases with no gene match: 7.

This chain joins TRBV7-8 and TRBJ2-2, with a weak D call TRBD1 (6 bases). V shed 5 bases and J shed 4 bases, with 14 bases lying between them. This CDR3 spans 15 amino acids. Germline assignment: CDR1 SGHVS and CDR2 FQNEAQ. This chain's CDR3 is CASSHRAPGTGELFF. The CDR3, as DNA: TGTGCCAGCAGCCACAGGGCACCGGGCACCGGGGAGCTGTTTTTT.

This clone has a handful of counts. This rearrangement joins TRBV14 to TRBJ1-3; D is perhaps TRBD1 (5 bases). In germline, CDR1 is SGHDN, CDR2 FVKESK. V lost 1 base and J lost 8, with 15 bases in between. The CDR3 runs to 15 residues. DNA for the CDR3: TGTGCCAGCAGCCAAGTGGTGCAGGGCGGGGACACCATATATTTT. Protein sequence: CASSQVVQGGDTIYF. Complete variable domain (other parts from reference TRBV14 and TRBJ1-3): EAGVTQFPSHSVIEKGQTVTLRCDPISGHDNLYWYRRVMGKEIKFLLHFVKESKQDESGMPNNRFLAERTGGTYSTLKVQPAELEDSGVYFCASSQVVQGGDTIYFGEGSWLTVV.

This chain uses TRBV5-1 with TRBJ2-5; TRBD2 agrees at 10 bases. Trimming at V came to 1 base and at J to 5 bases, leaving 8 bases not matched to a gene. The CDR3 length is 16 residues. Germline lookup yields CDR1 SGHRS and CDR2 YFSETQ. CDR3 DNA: TGCGCCAGCAGCTTGAATAGCGGGGGGATCGGCGAGACCCAGTACTTC. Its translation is CASSLNSGGIGETQYF.

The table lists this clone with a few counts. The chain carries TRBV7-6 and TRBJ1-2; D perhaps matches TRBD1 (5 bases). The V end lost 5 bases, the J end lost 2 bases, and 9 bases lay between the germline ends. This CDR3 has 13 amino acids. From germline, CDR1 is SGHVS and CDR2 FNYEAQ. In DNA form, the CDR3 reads TGTGCCAGCAGCCATGACAGAAACTATGGCTACACCTTC. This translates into CASSHDRNYGYTF.

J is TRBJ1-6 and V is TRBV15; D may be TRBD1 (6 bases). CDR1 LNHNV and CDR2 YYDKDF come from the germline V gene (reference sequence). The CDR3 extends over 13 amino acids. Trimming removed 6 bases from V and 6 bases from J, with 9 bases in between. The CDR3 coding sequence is TGTGCCACCAGGGGAGGGGGTAATTCACCCCTCCACTTT. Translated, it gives CATRGGGNSPLHF. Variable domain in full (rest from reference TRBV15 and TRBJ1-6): DAMVIQNPRYQVTQFGKPVTLSCSQTLNHNVMYWYQQKSSQAPKLLFHYYDKDFNNEADTPDNFQSRRPNTSFCFLDIRSPGLGDTAMYLCATRGGGNSPLHFGNGTRLTVT.

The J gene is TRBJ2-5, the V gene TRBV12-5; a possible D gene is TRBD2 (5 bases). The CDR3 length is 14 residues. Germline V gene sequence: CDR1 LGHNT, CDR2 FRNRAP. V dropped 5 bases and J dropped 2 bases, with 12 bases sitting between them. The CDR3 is CASGPGLRQETQYF. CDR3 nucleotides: TGTGCTAGTGGTCCCGGACTGAGACAAGAGACCCAGTACTTC.

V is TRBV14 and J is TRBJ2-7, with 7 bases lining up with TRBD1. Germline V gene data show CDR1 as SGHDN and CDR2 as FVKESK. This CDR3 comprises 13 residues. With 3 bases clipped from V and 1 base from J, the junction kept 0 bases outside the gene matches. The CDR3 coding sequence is TGTGCCAGCAGCCAGGACAGGTCCTACGAGCAGTACTTC. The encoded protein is CASSQDRSYEQYF.

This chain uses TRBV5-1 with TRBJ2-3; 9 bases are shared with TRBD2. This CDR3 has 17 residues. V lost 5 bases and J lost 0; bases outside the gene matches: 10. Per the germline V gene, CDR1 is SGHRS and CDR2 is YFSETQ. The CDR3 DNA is TGCGCCAGCAGGCGGGGGGGCACCCTCGTTAGCACAGATACGCAGTATTTT. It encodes CASRRGGTLVSTDTQYF.

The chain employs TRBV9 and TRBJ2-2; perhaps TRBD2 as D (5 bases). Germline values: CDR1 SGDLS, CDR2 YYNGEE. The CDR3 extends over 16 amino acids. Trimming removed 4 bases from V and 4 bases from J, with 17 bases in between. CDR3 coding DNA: TGTGCCAGCAGCCCAGCGGCCACAGCGAGCACCGGGGAGCTGTTTTTT. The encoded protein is CASSPAATASTGELFF.

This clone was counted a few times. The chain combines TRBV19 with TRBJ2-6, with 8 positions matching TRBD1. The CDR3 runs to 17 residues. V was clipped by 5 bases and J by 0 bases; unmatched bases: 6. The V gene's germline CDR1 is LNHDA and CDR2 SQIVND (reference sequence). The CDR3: CASSDSGGFSGANVLTF. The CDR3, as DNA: TGTGCCAGTAGTGACTCAGGGGGCTTCTCTGGGGCCAACGTCCTGACTTTC.

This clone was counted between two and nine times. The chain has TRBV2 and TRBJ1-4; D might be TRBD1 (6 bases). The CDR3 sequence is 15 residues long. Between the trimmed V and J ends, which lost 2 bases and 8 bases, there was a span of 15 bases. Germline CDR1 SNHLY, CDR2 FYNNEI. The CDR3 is CASSELGQGIEKLFF. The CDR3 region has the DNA TGTGCCAGCAGTGAATTGGGACAAGGAATCGAAAAACTGTTTTTT. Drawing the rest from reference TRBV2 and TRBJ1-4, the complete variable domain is EPEVTQTPSHQVTQMGQEVILRCVPISNHLYFYWYRQILGQKVEFLVSFYNNEISEKSEIFDDQFSVERPDGSNFTLKIRSTKLEDSAMYFCASSELGQGIEKLFFGSGTQLSVL.

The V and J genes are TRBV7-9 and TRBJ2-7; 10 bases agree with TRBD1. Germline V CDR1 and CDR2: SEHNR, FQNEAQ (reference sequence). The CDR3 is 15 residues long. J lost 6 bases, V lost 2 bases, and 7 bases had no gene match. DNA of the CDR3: TGTGCCAGCAGCTTATGGCCAGGGACAGGGGCCGAGCAGTACTTC. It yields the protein CASSLWPGTGAEQYF.

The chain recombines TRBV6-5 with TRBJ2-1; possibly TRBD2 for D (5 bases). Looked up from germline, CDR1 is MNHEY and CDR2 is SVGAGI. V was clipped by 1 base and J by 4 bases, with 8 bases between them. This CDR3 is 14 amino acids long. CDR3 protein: CASSYLGGYNEQFF. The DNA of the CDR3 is TGTGCCAGCAGTTACTTGGGCGGGTACAATGAGCAGTTCTTC.

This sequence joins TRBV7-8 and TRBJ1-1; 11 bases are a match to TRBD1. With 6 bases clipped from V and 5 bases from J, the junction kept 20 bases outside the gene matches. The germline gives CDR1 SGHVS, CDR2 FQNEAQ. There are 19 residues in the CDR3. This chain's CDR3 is CASSRRWGQGGSWGTEAFF. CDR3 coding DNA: TGTGCCAGCAGTCGACGCTGGGGACAGGGGGGAAGTTGGGGAACTGAAGCTTTCTTT.

As DNA, the CDR3 is TGTGCCAGCAGCTTAGATCCCCCGGAGCAGTACTTC. Protein product: CASSLDPPEQYF. The chain is built from TRBV7-8 and TRBJ2-7; D not certain. V lost 1 base, J lost 7 bases, and 8 bases lay in between. This CDR3 has 12 amino acids. CDR1 is SGHVS and CDR2 is FQNEAQ in the germline V gene.

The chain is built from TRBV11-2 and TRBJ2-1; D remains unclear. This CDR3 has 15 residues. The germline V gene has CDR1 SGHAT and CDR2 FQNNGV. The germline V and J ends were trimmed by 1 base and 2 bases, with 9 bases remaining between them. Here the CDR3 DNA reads TGTGCCAGCAGCTTAGGCCTAAATACCTACAATGAGCAGTTCTTC. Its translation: CASSLGLNTYNEQFF.

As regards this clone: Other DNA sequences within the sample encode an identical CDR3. The CDR3 region is CASSLGLSSYNEQFF. The CDR3 bases are TGCGCCAGCAGCTTGGGTCTATCCTCCTACAATGAGCAGTTCTTC. This sequence joins TRBV5-1 and TRBJ2-1, with no clear D. The CDR3 loop spans 15 amino acids. Trimming cost V 0 bases and J 0 bases, with 7 bases left between them. Germline loops: CDR1 SGHRS, CDR2 YFSETQ.

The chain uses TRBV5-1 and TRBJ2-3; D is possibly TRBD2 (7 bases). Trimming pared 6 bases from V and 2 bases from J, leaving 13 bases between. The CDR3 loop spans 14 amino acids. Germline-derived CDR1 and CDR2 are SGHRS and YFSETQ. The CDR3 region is CASTEGGNTDTQYF. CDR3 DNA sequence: TGCGCCAGCACGGAGGGGGGGAACACAGATACGCAGTATTTT.

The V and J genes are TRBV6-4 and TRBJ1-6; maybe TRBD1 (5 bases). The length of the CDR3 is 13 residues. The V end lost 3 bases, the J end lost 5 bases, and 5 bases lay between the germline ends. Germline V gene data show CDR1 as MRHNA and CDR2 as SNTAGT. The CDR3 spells CASSEDNNSPLHF. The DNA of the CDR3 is TGTGCCAGCAGTGAGGACAATAATTCACCCCTCCACTTT.

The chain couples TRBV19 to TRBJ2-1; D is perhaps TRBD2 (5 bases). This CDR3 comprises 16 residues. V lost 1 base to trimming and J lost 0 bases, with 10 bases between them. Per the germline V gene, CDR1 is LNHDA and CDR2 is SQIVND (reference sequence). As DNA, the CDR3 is TGTGCCAGTAGTATAGTAAAGGGAGTCTCCTACAATGAGCAGTTCTTC. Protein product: CASSIVKGVSYNEQFF.

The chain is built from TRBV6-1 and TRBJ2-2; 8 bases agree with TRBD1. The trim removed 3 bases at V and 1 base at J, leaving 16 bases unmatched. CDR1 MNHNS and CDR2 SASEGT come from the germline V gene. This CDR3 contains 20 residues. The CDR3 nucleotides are TGTGCCAGCAGTGACGACAGGGGCCTTGCAGAGGTCTGGAACACCGGGGAGCTGTTTTTT. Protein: CASSDDRGLAEVWNTGELFF.